Listed here is a single T cell receptor beta chain. The data were obtained in a study of blood T cell repertoires in COVID-19. Overall study context: Collection of acute and convalescent COVID-19 samples took place in the United States, Italy and Spain. Sources were T cells, B-cell-depleted T cells, or PBMCs; the material itself was cDNA or gDNA.

CDR1 and CDR2 from the germline V gene are SGHDN and FVKESK. Trimming left V 5 bases short and J 4 bases short, with 9 bases between. The CDR3 covers 13 residues. As processed by the authors: Amplification from reference gene primers served as the basis for estimated nucleated cell counts. The assay was immunoSEQ multiplex PCR, and TCRdb's table has in-frame clones only and misses some. That table furnishes V, J and clone size, whereas the DNA furnished D and trimming. The table includes approximately 280,000 clones, about 89% detected once. The receptor was isolated from a man aged 40-55 years with acute or convalescent COVID-19. The chain has TRBV14 and TRBJ1-5; D gene uncertain. Material: peripheral blood. CDR3 amino acids: CASSERVNQPQHF. The CDR3 DNA sequence: TGTGCCAGCAGCGAGAGGGTGAATCAGCCCCAGCATTTT.